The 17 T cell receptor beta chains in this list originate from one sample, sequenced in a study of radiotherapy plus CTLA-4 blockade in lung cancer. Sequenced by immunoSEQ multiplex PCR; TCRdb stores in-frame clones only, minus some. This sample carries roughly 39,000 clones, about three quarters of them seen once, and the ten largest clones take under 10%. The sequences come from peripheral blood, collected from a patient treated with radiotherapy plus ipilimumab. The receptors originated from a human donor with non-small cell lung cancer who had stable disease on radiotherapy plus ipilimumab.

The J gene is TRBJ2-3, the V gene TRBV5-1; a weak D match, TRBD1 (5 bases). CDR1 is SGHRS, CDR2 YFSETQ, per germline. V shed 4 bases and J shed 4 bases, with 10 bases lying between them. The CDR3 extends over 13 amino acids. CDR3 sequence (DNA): TGCGCCAGCAGCAACCAGGGCCCAGATACGCAGTATTTT. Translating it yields CASSNQGPDTQYF.

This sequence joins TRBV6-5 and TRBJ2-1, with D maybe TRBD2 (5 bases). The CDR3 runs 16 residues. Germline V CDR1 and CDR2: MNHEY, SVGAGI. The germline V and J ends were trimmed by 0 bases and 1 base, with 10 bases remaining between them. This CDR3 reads CASSYSRRQSYNEQFF. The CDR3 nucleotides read TGTGCCAGCAGTTACTCCCGGAGGCAGTCCTACAATGAGCAGTTCTTC.

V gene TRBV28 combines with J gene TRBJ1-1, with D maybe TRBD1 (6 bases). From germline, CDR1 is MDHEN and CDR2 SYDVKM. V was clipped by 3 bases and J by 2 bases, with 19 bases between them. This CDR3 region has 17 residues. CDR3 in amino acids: CASSFWGSGQINTEAFF. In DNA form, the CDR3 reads TGTGCCAGCAGTTTTTGGGGGTCGGGACAAATTAACACTGAAGCTTTCTTT.

CDR3 sequence reads: CASSLALGGYQPQHF. In nucleotides, the CDR3 is TGTGCCAGCAGCTTAGCGCTAGGGGGTTATCAGCCCCAGCATTTT. The rearrangement joins TRBV7-2 to TRBJ1-5; D might be TRBD1 (6 bases). CDR1 SGHTA and CDR2 FQGNSA come from the germline V gene. V lost 0 bases, J lost 5 bases, and 11 bases lay in between. CDR3 length: 15 residues. The variable domain in full, completed from reference TRBV7-2 and TRBJ1-5, reads GAGVSQSPSNKVTEKGKDVELRCDPISGHTALYWYRQSLGQGLEFLIYFQGNSAPDKSGLPSDRFSAERTGGSVSTLTIQRTQQEDSAVYLCASSLALGGYQPQHFGDGTRLSIL.

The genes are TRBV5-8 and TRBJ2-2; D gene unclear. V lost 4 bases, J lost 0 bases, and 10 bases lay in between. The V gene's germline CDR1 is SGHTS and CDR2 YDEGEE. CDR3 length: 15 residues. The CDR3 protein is CASSAAGPNTGELFF. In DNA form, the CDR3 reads TGTGCCAGCAGCGCCGCAGGACCGAACACCGGGGAGCTGTTTTTT.

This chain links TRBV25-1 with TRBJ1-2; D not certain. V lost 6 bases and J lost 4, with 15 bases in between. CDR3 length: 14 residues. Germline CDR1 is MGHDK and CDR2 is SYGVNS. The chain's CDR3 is CASSSTVGGYGYTF. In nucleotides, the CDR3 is TGTGCCAGCAGCTCGACCGTCGGAGGCTATGGCTACACCTTC.

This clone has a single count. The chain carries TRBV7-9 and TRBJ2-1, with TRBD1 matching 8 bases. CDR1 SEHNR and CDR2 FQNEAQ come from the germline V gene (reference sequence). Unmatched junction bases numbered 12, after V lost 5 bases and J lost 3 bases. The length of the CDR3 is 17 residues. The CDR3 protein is CASSPGLQGAIYNEQFF. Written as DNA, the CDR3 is TGTGCCAGCAGCCCCGGACTTCAGGGGGCGATCTACAATGAGCAGTTCTTC.

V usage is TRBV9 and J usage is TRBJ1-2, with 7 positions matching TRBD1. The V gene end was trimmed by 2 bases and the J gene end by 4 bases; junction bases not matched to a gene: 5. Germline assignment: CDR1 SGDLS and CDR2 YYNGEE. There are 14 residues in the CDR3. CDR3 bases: TGTGCCAGCAGCGTTCCGGGACAGCCCTATGGCTACACCTTC. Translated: CASSVPGQPYGYTF.

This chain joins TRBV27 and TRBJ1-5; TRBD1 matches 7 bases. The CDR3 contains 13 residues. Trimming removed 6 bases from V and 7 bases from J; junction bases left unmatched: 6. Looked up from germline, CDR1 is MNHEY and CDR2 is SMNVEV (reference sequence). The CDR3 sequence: CASSQQGRQPQHF. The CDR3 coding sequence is TGTGCCAGCAGCCAACAGGGGCGACAGCCCCAGCATTTT.

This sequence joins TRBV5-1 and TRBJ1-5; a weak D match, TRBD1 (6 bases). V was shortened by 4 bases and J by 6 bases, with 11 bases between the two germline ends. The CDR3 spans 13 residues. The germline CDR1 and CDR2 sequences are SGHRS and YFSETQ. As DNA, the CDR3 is TGCGCCAGCAGCCTAACAGGGAGTCAGCCCCAGCATTTT. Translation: CASSLTGSQPQHF.

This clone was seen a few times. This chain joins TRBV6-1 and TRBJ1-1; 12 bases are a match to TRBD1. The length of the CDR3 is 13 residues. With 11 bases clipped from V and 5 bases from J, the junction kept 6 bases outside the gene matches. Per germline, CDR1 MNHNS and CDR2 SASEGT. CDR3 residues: CAGGQGAFTEAFF. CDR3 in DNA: TGTGCCGGGGGACAGGGGGCTTTTACTGAAGCTTTCTTT.

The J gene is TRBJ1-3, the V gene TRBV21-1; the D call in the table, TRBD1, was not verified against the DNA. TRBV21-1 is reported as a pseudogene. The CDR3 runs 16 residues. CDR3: CASTRTGGSSGNTIYF. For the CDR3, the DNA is TGTGCCAGCACCCGAACAGGGGGTTCGTCTGGAAACACCATATATTTT.

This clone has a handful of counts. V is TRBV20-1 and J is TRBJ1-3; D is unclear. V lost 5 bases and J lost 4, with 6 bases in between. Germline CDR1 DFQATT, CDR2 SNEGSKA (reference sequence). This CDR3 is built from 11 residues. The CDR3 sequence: CSAALGNTIYF. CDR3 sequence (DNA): TGCAGTGCTGCCTTGGGAAACACCATATATTTT.

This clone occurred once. The CDR3: CASIHKSGGTEAFF. The CDR3 DNA sequence: TGTGCCAGCATCCACAAAAGCGGAGGAACTGAAGCTTTCTTT. V is TRBV6-5 and J is TRBJ1-1; D is uncertain. This CDR3 is 14 amino acids long. Trimming pared 7 bases from V and 5 bases from J, leaving 17 bases between. Germline CDR1 and CDR2: MNHEY and SVGAGI.

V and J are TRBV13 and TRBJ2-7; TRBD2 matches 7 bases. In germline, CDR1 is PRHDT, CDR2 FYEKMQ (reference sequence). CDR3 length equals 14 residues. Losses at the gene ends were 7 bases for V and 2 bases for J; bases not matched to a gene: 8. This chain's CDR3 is CASTRREPPYEQYF. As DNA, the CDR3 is TGTGCCAGCACAAGGCGGGAGCCACCCTACGAGCAGTACTTC.

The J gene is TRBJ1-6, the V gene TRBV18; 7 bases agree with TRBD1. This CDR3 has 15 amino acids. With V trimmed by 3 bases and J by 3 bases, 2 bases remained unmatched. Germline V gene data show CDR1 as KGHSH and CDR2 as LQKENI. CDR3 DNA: TGTGCCAGCTCACCGGGACAGAACTATAATTCACCCCTCCACTTT. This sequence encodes CASSPGQNYNSPLHF.

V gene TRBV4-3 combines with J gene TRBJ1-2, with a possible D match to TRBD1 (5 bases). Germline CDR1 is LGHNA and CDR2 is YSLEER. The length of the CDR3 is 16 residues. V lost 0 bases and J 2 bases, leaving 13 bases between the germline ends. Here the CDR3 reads CASSQDWRGANYGYTF. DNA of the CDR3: TGCGCCAGCAGCCAAGATTGGAGAGGGGCGAACTATGGCTACACCTTC.